This T cell receptor (beta chain) emerged from a study of blood T cell repertoires in COVID-19. V was trimmed by 3 bases and J by 3 bases, leaving 5 bases between them. There are 11 residues in the CDR3. The V gene's germline CDR1 is GTSNPN and CDR2 SVGIG (reference sequence). Some clones are missing from TCRdb's copy, which holds only in-frame ones; the method was immunoSEQ multiplex PCR. The sample yields over 100,000 clones, 70% to 90% seen once. This clonotype was sampled from a man in his forties or fifties with active COVID-19. The chain couples TRBV30 to TRBJ1-1, with unresolved D. The specimen sequenced was peripheral blood. This chain's CDR3 is CAWSAYTEAFF. In DNA form, the CDR3 reads TGTGCCTGGAGCGCGTACACTGAAGCTTTCTTT.